The next 29 T cell receptor beta chains were all read from a single sample in a study of blood T cell repertoires in COVID-19. Some clones are missing from TCRdb's copy, which holds only in-frame ones; the method was immunoSEQ multiplex PCR. Of tens of thousands of clones listed, 73% are singletons. The specimen was peripheral blood. These receptor sequences come from a woman in her 70s with acute or convalescent COVID-19.

V gene TRBV10-3 combines with J gene TRBJ2-1, with TRBD1 as a possible D gene (6 bases). The V end lost 6 bases, the J end lost 4 bases, and 13 bases lay between the germline ends. The CDR3 has 14 amino acids. Germline-derived CDR1 and CDR2 are ENHRY and SYGVKD. This CDR3 reads CAISHGTTYNEQFF. In nucleotides, the CDR3 is TGTGCCATCAGCCACGGGACAACTTACAATGAGCAGTTCTTC.

The chain has TRBV12-3 or TRBV12-4 and TRBJ1-1, with D maybe TRBD1 (5 bases). V was shortened by 6 bases and J by 5 bases, with 13 bases between the two germline ends. This CDR3 has 13 amino acids. The CDR3 sequence: CASSSWGVTEAFF. DNA of the CDR3: TGTGCCAGCAGCTCCTGGGGGGTTACTGAAGCTTTCTTT.

The V and J genes are TRBV4-2 and TRBJ1-2, with 7 bases aligning to TRBD1. Germline assignment: CDR1 LGHNA and CDR2 YNFKEQ. The V segment lost 1 base and the J segment 1 base; nucleotides outside the gene matches: 9. The CDR3 consists of 17 residues. CDR3 in DNA: TGTGCCAGCAGCCAAGGTCGCCGACAGGGTTATAACTATGGCTACACCTTC. Its translation: CASSQGRRQGYNYGYTF.

The rearrangement joins TRBV2 to TRBJ1-1; unclear D gene. The germline CDR1 and CDR2 sequences are SNHLY and FYNNEI. The germline V and J ends were trimmed by 5 bases and 2 bases, with 12 bases remaining between them. There are 14 residues in the CDR3. The CDR3 DNA reads as TGTGCCAGCAGTTTAGTGAGGGTTAACACTGAAGCTTTCTTT. Its translation: CASSLVRVNTEAFF.

CDR3 DNA: TGCGCCAGCAGCTTGGAGGGAAGGGAGGATGAAAAACTGTTTTTT. Its translation is CASSLEGREDEKLFF. The rearrangement joins TRBV5-1 to TRBJ1-4; D not certain. The V end was cut by 0 bases, the J end by 6 bases, with 12 bases between. Germline CDR1 reads SGHRS; CDR2 reads YFSETQ. CDR3 size: 15 residues.

The genes are TRBV11-2 and TRBJ2-1, with D possibly being TRBD2 (6 bases). Trimming cost V 6 bases and J 6 bases, with 15 bases left between them. Germline lookup yields CDR1 SGHAT and CDR2 FQNNGV. There are 14 residues in the CDR3. DNA for the CDR3: TGTGCCAGCAGACTCGGGACTGGGGGCAATGAGCAGTTCTTC. Protein: CASRLGTGGNEQFF.

CDR3 sequence: CASSPEQFF. The CDR3, as DNA: TGTGCCAGCAGCCCAGAGCAGTTCTTC. V and J are TRBV5-6 and TRBJ2-1; D ambiguous. This CDR3 region has 9 residues. Germline CDR1 reads SGHDT; CDR2 reads YYEEEE. The ends were cut back, 4 bases at V and 10 bases at J, with 3 bases in the middle. Based on the CDR3 plus reference TRBV5-6 and TRBJ2-1, the full variable domain is DAGVTQSPTHLIKTRGQQVTLRCSPKSGHDTVSWYQQALGQGPQFIFQYYEEEERQRGNFPDRFSGHQFPNYSSELNVNALLLGDSALYLCASSPEQFFGPGTRLTVL.

The V and J genes are TRBV4-1 and TRBJ2-3, with a tentative D call TRBD2 (5 bases). Trimming stripped 4 bases from V and 4 bases from J, with 15 bases between. The V gene's germline CDR1 is MGHRA and CDR2 YSYEKL. This CDR3 is built from 15 residues. In nucleotides, the CDR3 is TGCGCCAGCAGCCCCAGCTCGGGAAGGGCAGATACGCAGTATTTT. This sequence encodes CASSPSSGRADTQYF.

The chain employs TRBV7-3 and TRBJ1-5; D unresolved. This CDR3 is 13 amino acids long. CDR1 is SGHTA and CDR2 is FQGTGA in the germline V gene. V lost 5 bases and J 5 bases, leaving 10 bases between the germline ends. CDR3 bases: TGTGCCAGCAGCGCGGGCCGCTATCAGCCCCAGCATTTT. It translates to CASSAGRYQPQHF.

In DNA form, the CDR3 reads TGCAGCGTTGGGGGGGGGAGTTCGAACACTGAAGCTTTCTTT. Protein sequence: CSVGGGSSNTEAFF. The chain uses TRBV29-1 and TRBJ1-1; possible D gene TRBD1, 5 bases. The V and J ends lost 4 bases and 1 base respectively, with 13 bases between them. Germline CDR1 reads SQVTM; CDR2 reads ANQGSEA. The CDR3 has 14 amino acids.

This sequence joins TRBV6-5 and TRBJ2-3; D uncertain. Germline CDR1 and CDR2: MNHEY and SVGAGI. V was trimmed by 7 bases and J by 0 bases, leaving 5 bases between them. This CDR3 is built from 12 residues. The chain's CDR3 is CASKASTDTQYF. The CDR3 nucleotides are TGTGCCAGCAAAGCTAGCACAGATACGCAGTATTTT.

This rearrangement joins TRBV6-4 to TRBJ2-1; 8 bases agree with TRBD1. The CDR3 loop spans 14 amino acids. V shed 8 bases, J shed 2 bases, and the junction held 5 bases outside the gene matches. CDR1 and CDR2 (germline): MRHNA, SNTAGT. The chain's CDR3 is CASRRDRTYNEQFF. DNA of the CDR3: TGTGCCAGCCGCCGGGACAGGACCTACAATGAGCAGTTCTTC.

This rearrangement joins TRBV5-6 to TRBJ1-1, with TRBD1 matching 8 bases. J gave up 2 bases and V 4 bases, and 16 bases lay outside the gene matches. Germline V CDR1 and CDR2: SGHDT, YYEEEE. The CDR3 consists of 18 residues. The CDR3 is CASSAVFRDRRRNTEAFF. In nucleotides, the CDR3 is TGTGCCAGCAGCGCCGTTTTTCGGGACAGGAGGAGAAACACTGAAGCTTTCTTT.

The chain links TRBV9 to TRBJ1-2, with D unclear. The CDR3 length is 15 residues. The ends were cut back, 2 bases at V and 2 bases at J, with 13 bases in the middle. Germline assignment: CDR1 SGDLS and CDR2 YYNGEE. CDR3: CASSVNRERNYGYTF. The CDR3 DNA is TGTGCCAGCAGCGTTAATCGGGAGCGGAACTATGGCTACACCTTC.

The chain links TRBV11-2 to TRBJ1-1; D may be TRBD1 (5 bases). Germline V CDR1 and CDR2: SGHAT, FQNNGV. The length of the CDR3 is 15 residues. The germline V and J ends were trimmed by 0 bases and 5 bases, with 13 bases remaining between them. CDR3 in DNA: TGTGCCAGCAGCTTAGACCCAGGGTTTGGAACTGAAGCTTTCTTT. It codes for CASSLDPGFGTEAFF.

The V call is TRBV2, the J call TRBJ2-3; D gene uncertain. Trimming removed 6 bases at V and 5 bases at J, with 9 bases between. Germline CDR1 SNHLY, CDR2 FYNNEI. The CDR3 has 12 residues. The CDR3 reads CASRIRRDTQYF. The CDR3 DNA sequence: TGTGCCAGCAGAATCCGTCGAGATACGCAGTATTTT.

The chain carries TRBV2 and TRBJ1-5; D gene uncertain. The V end lost 3 bases, the J end lost 2 bases, and 8 bases lay between the germline ends. The CDR3 length is 14 residues. The germline V gene encodes CDR1 SNHLY and CDR2 FYNNEI. Here the CDR3 reads CASSEIRGNQPQHF. In nucleotides, the CDR3 is TGTGCCAGCAGTGAGATCCGGGGCAATCAGCCCCAGCATTTT.

This clone was recorded once. The chain combines TRBV5-5 with TRBJ2-3; 12 bases line up with TRBD2. The germline V gene encodes CDR1 SGHKS and CDR2 YYEKEE (reference sequence). This CDR3 spans 15 amino acids. Trimming cost V 0 bases and J 6 bases; bases outside gene matches: 2. This chain's CDR3 is CASSLGLAGADTQYF. The CDR3 nucleotides read TGTGCCAGCAGCTTGGGACTAGCGGGGGCGGATACGCAGTATTTT. The whole variable domain, remainder taken from reference TRBV5-5 and TRBJ2-3, is DAGVTQSPTHLIKTRGQQVTLRCSPISGHKSVSWYQQVLGQGPQFIFQYYEKEERGRGNFPDRFSARQFPNYSSELNVNALLLGDSALYLCASSLGLAGADTQYFGPGTRLTVL.

There are a few counts of this clone. The rearrangement links TRBV3-1 (or the pseudogene TRBV3-2) to TRBJ1-2, with TRBD1 matching 8 bases. V dropped 4 bases and J dropped 8; count of bases not matched to a gene: 9. The V gene's germline CDR1 is LGHDT and CDR2 YNNKEL (reference sequence). The CDR3 spans 14 residues. This CDR3 is CASSLGTGRRGYTF. The CDR3 DNA sequence: TGTGCCAGCAGCCTTGGGACAGGTCGTAGGGGCTACACCTTC.

This clone was recorded a few times. The chain combines TRBV5-8 with TRBJ1-2, with TRBD1 matching over 9 bases. This CDR3 is 16 amino acids long. In germline, CDR1 is SGHTS, CDR2 YDEGEE. V lost 1 base to trimming and J lost 2 bases; unmatched junction nucleotides: 6. The CDR3 reads CASSLNLGTGNYGYTF. In nucleotides, the CDR3 is TGTGCCAGCAGCTTGAATCTAGGGACAGGGAACTATGGCTACACCTTC.

The genes are TRBV7-8 and TRBJ2-5; 8 nucleotides agree with TRBD1. Germline V gives CDR1 SGHVS, CDR2 FQNEAQ. The V and J ends lost 1 base and 7 bases, in that order; junction bases with no gene match: 2. The CDR3 is 13 amino acids. The CDR3 region has the DNA TGTGCCAGCAGCTTAGGAACAGGGGGGACCCAGTACTTC. Residues: CASSLGTGGTQYF.

This chain links TRBV28 with TRBJ2-1; 12 nucleotides line up with TRBD2. This CDR3 spans 17 amino acids. Looked up from germline, CDR1 is MDHEN and CDR2 is SYDVKM. J was trimmed by 5 bases and V by 1 base; bases with no gene match: 6. CDR3: CASSLYLAGGINNEQFF. The DNA of the CDR3 is TGTGCCAGCAGTTTATACCTAGCGGGGGGGATAAACAATGAGCAGTTCTTC.

This chain connects TRBV5-4 to TRBJ2-3; tentatively, D is TRBD2 (5 bases). The germline V and J ends were trimmed by 5 bases and 0 bases, with 16 bases remaining between them. The CDR3 covers 16 residues. Germline V CDR1 and CDR2: SGHNT, YYREEE (reference sequence). In DNA form, the CDR3 reads TGTGCCAGCAGACGGGGATACTACTCTAGCACAGATACGCAGTATTTT. It translates to CASRRGYYSSTDTQYF.

J is TRBJ2-5 and V is TRBV11-2; 13 bases line up with TRBD2. The germline gives CDR1 SGHAT, CDR2 FQNNGV. The CDR3 extends over 18 amino acids. V trimming: 3 bases; J trimming: 5 bases; junction bases outside the gene matches: 12. The CDR3 DNA reads as TGTGCCAGCAGCTTCGGACTACTAGCGGGGGGGCCTGGGGAGACCCAGTACTTC. Residues: CASSFGLLAGGPGETQYF.

V and J are TRBV6-4 and TRBJ2-3; D is undetermined. This CDR3 spans 14 amino acids. The germline V gene has CDR1 MRHNA and CDR2 SNTAGT. The V end lost 3 bases, the J end lost 2 bases, and 9 bases lay between the germline ends. CDR3 residues: CASSEDKYTDTQYF. DNA of the CDR3: TGTGCCAGCAGTGAAGACAAGTACACAGATACGCAGTATTTT.

The chain combines TRBV7-3 with TRBJ1-2, with TRBD1 matching 8 bases. The germline CDR1 and CDR2 sequences are SGHTA and FQGTGA. V lost 5 bases and J lost 8; bases outside the gene matches: 7. CDR3 length: 13 residues. The CDR3 DNA reads TGTGCCAGCAGCCAGGGGGCCGCCGAGGGCTACACCTTC. This sequence encodes CASSQGAAEGYTF.

J is TRBJ1-5 and V is TRBV2; D call uncertain. The V gene's germline CDR1 is SNHLY and CDR2 FYNNEI. CDR3 length equals 14 residues. Trimming shortened V by 8 bases and J by 0 bases, and 11 bases separated the two germline ends. The CDR3 loop is CASVREHSNQPQHF. In DNA, the CDR3 is TGTGCCAGCGTTCGGGAGCATAGCAATCAGCCCCAGCATTTT.

The DNA of the CDR3 is TGTGCCAGCCCGCCCGGTTGGGGAGGGAATGGCTACACCTTC. Protein sequence: CASPPGWGGNGYTF. The V call is TRBV6-5, the J call TRBJ1-2; D unresolved. Per germline, CDR1 MNHEY and CDR2 SVGAGI. The ends were cut back, 8 bases at V and 6 bases at J, with 19 bases in the middle. The length of the CDR3 is 14 residues.

V usage is TRBV27 and J usage is TRBJ1-1; 11 bases match TRBD1. Germline CDR1 is MNHEY and CDR2 is SMNVEV (reference sequence). The CDR3 runs to 14 residues. V trimming: 4 bases; J trimming: 3 bases; junction bases outside the gene matches: 1. This CDR3 reads CASSSDRGHTEAFF. CDR3 DNA sequence: TGTGCCAGCAGTTCGGACAGGGGGCACACTGAAGCTTTCTTT.